This T cell receptor (beta chain) comes out of a study of CD8 T cells in Susac syndrome. Study-wide points: Expansion of Susac CD8+ clones peaked in TEMRA cells and in active patients.

On this clonotype: Its cognate antigen is unknown.

Random hexamers served to reverse transcribe roughly 0.5 to 1 ug RNA. Via MiXCR, TCRdb re-called the immunoSEQ multiplex PCR reads, giving one row per CDR3 protein. The sample contains 120,000 or so distinct CDR3 sequences, 90% to 95% of which appear only once. Looked up from germline, CDR1 is MNHEY and CDR2 is SVGAGI. V lost 5 bases to trimming and J lost 7 bases, with 14 bases between them. This CDR3 spans 13 amino acids. The clonotype comes from a human donor with Susac syndrome. Specimen: CD8+ T cells from PBMCs. The chain is built from TRBV6-5 and TRBJ1-1; D perhaps matches TRBD1 (5 bases). The CDR3: CASSTYRWDEAFF. In nucleotides, the CDR3 is TGTGCCAGCAGTACGTACAGGTGGGATGAAGCTTTCTTT.